A single TCR beta chain is shown here with its context. No antigen is known for it. The CDR3 sequence is 15 residues long. V lost 7 bases, J lost 3 bases, and 8 bases stayed unmatched. Germline CDR1 reads MGHDK; CDR2 reads SYGVNS. Profiled with immunoSEQ multiplex PCR; TCRdb holds only in-frame clones, not every one. This sample has around 2,600 clones, with roughly 85% found just once. The data originate from a study of PD-1 blockade in classical Hodgkin lymphoma. General study results and limits: CD8+ TCR diversity did not rise significantly by C4D1, unlike CD4+.

Relapse after autologous stem cell transplantation occurred in every patient, and brentuximab vedotin exposure varied. CD4+ T cells were purified from thawed PBMCs by magnetic negative selection. The source of this sequence is a human donor with classical Hodgkin lymphoma. The chain joins TRBV25-1 to TRBJ2-1, with 8 nucleotides matching TRBD2. Here the sequenced sample was CD4+ T cells from blood, taken at baseline. CDR3 region: CASTFSGTLYNEQFF. CDR3 sequence (DNA): TGTGCCAGCACCTTTAGCGGGACTCTCTACAATGAGCAGTTCTTC.